This TCR beta chain was sequenced in a study of multiple sclerosis patients with progressive multifocal leukoencephalopathy. Study-wide findings and caveats: TRBV and TRBJ usage showed no common pattern when PML developed.

A word on this clone: The antigen is undetermined.

Trimming pared 6 bases from V and 0 bases from J, leaving 12 bases between. The CDR3 runs 14 residues. In germline, CDR1 is MNHNS, CDR2 SASEGT. Indicated time point: time of PML onset. All patients had prior interferon beta, and all PML patients were female. T3 refers to blood collected at the onset of PML. Measured with immunoSEQ multiplex PCR; TCRdb has only the in-frame clones, and not every one. The sample consists of 30,000 or so clones, more than 85% of them appearing once. Sequences were derived from PBMCs, sampled from a patient treated with natalizumab. The TCR comes from a human donor with progressive multifocal leukoencephalopathy. The V and J genes are TRBV6-1 and TRBJ2-7, with D possibly being TRBD2 (5 bases). The CDR3 sequence is CASRDYQSSYEQYF. The CDR3 nucleotides read TGTGCCAGCAGAGACTACCAGAGCTCCTACGAGCAGTACTTC.